The 21 T cell receptor beta chains below were found in one sample sequenced in a study of T-cell memory formation after mild COVID-19. TCRdb itself ran the 5' RACE reads through MiXCR, one entry per CDR3 protein. In the table there are hundreds of thousands of distinct CDR3 sequences, 20% to 25% of which are singletons. The sequenced sample was PBMCs or a T cell subset sorted from them (not recorded which). These receptors all come from a man between 18 and 35 years old who had mild COVID-19 (a few samples of this study predate the infection). Cell type and time point are not known.

This clonotype was found a few times. The chain is built from TRBV7-9 and TRBJ2-3; D perhaps matches TRBD2 (7 bases). This CDR3 is built from 15 residues. Between the trimmed V and J ends, which lost 8 bases and 6 bases, there was a span of 21 bases. Germline V gene data show CDR1 as SEHNR and CDR2 as FQNEAQ (reference sequence). The CDR3 reads CASRPDSGVPDTQYF. DNA for the CDR3: TGTGCCAGCCGGCCGGACAGCGGGGTTCCGGATACGCAGTATTTT. The variable domain in full, completed from reference TRBV7-9 and TRBJ2-3, reads DTGVSQNPRHKITKRGQNVTFRCDPISEHNRLYWYRQTLGQGPEFLTYFQNEAQLEKSRLLSDRFSAERPKGSFSTLEIQRTEQGDSAMYLCASRPDSGVPDTQYFGPGTRLTVL.

The chain is built from TRBV3-1 and TRBJ1-1, with 8 bases that match TRBD1. The CDR3 is 14 residues long. Germline V gene lookup returns CDR1 LGHDT and CDR2 YNNKEL (reference sequence). The trim removed 5 bases at V and 5 bases at J, leaving 7 bases unmatched. CDR3 loop: CASSSNRGWTEAFF. The DNA of the CDR3 is TGTGCCAGCAGCTCCAACAGGGGGTGGACTGAAGCTTTCTTT.

This clonotype was picked up a small number of times. CDR3 nucleotide sequence: TGTGCCAGCTTAGGCAGGGGTGAGGAAAAACTGTTTTTT. Translating gives CASLGRGEEKLFF. This chain uses TRBV7-2 with TRBJ1-4; D might be TRBD1 (6 bases). Germline-derived CDR1 and CDR2 are SGHTA and FQGNSA. Deletions cut 8 bases from V and 8 bases from J, with 15 bases between. The CDR3 consists of 13 residues.

The chain employs TRBV27 and TRBJ2-6, with D unclear. The CDR3 is made up of 16 amino acids. The germline V and J ends were trimmed by 7 bases and 0 bases, with 13 bases remaining between them. The germline gives CDR1 MNHEY, CDR2 SMNVEV (reference sequence). In DNA form, the CDR3 reads TGTGCCAGCACCAGAGGTGTTTTCTCTGGGGCCAACGTCCTGACTTTC. This sequence encodes CASTRGVFSGANVLTF.

The chain couples TRBV7-2 to TRBJ1-6, with D tentatively TRBD1 (5 bases). This CDR3 is built from 15 residues. Trimming pared 5 bases from V and 7 bases from J, leaving 15 bases between. Germline CDR1 and CDR2: SGHTA and FQGNSA. Written as DNA, the CDR3 is TGTGCCAGCAGCCAGGGCCCTGGTGGGAATTCACCCCTCCACTTT. Amino acid sequence: CASSQGPGGNSPLHF.

This clonotype came up a few times. The chain recombines TRBV5-1 with TRBJ2-5; D is perhaps TRBD1 (5 bases). The CDR3 has 14 amino acids. CDR1 and CDR2 (germline): SGHRS, YFSETQ. Trimming shortened V by 0 bases and J by 4 bases, and 10 bases separated the two germline ends. CDR3 DNA: TGCGCCAGCAGCTTGGCAGGGATGGGAGAGACCCAGTACTTC. This gives the protein CASSLAGMGETQYF.

A few counts support this clonotype. The chain is built from TRBV7-9 and TRBJ1-6, with 7 bases that match TRBD1. The V gene end was trimmed by 4 bases and the J gene end by 4 bases; junction bases not matched to a gene: 7. The CDR3 runs to 16 residues. Germline CDR1 reads SEHNR; CDR2 reads FQNEAQ (reference sequence). This CDR3 is CASSSSGTAYNSPLHF. The CDR3 nucleotides read TGTGCCAGCAGCTCGAGCGGGACAGCATATAATTCACCCCTCCACTTT.

This clonotype was found a few times. This sequence joins TRBV4-1 and TRBJ2-7; a weak D match, TRBD1 (6 bases). Trimming took 3 bases from V and 3 from J, leaving 12 bases between them. The CDR3 runs to 14 residues. Germline V gene lookup returns CDR1 MGHRA and CDR2 YSYEKL. In DNA, the CDR3 is TGCGCCAGCAGCCAGACAAAACAGGGCTACGAGCAGTACTTC. Amino acid sequence: CASSQTKQGYEQYF.

This clonotype was counted only a few times. This chain connects TRBV18 to TRBJ1-2; tentatively, D is TRBD1 (6 bases). The CDR3 is 14 residues long. Germline CDR1 KGHSH, CDR2 LQKENI. The V and J ends lost 5 bases and 4 bases respectively, with 14 bases between them. CDR3 sequence reads: CASSGQLTSYGYTF. CDR3 DNA: TGTGCCAGCTCAGGACAGCTGACAAGCTATGGCTACACCTTC.

CDR3 bases: TGTGCCAGCAGTTTAGAAATTAGCGGGGGGCGGGATGAGCAGTTCTTC. The encoded protein is CASSLEISGGRDEQFF. The chain joins TRBV12-3 or TRBV12-4 to TRBJ2-1; TRBD2 aligns across 10 bases. The CDR3 contains 16 residues. The J segment lost 8 bases and the V segment lost 1 base, leaving 8 bases of the junction unmatched.

J is TRBJ2-5 and V is TRBV18; 8 bases map to TRBD1. The V gene's germline CDR1 is KGHSH and CDR2 LQKENI. The CDR3 extends over 15 amino acids. Germline trimming cut 2 bases from V and 4 bases from J; bases unmatched to any gene: 6. The CDR3 DNA is TGTGCCAGCTCACCAAGGACAGGGAAAGGAGAGACCCAGTACTTC. Its protein is CASSPRTGKGETQYF.

The chain combines TRBV5-1 with TRBJ2-5, with TRBD1 as a possible D gene (6 bases). V shed 4 bases and J shed 0 bases, with 10 bases lying between them. Per germline, CDR1 SGHRS and CDR2 YFSETQ. CDR3 length equals 14 residues. Here the CDR3 DNA reads TGCGCCAGCAGCCAGGACAGAGACCAAGAGACCCAGTACTTC. As protein: CASSQDRDQETQYF. The variable domain in full, with the rest retrieved from reference TRBV5-1 and TRBJ2-5, is KAGVTQTPRYLIKTRGQQVTLSCSPISGHRSVSWYQQTPGQGLQFLFEYFSETQRNKGNFPGRFSGRQFSNSRSEMNVSTLELGDSALYLCASSQDRDQETQYFGPGTRLLVL.

CDR3 region: CASSRGGPGDYGYTF. DNA of the CDR3: TGCGCCAGCAGCCGAGGGGGACCTGGGGATTATGGCTACACCTTC. The V gene is TRBV4-3, the J gene TRBJ1-2; D possibly corresponds to TRBD1 (6 bases). V gave up 4 bases and J gave up 5 bases, with 17 bases separating them. CDR3 length: 15 amino acids. Germline assignment: CDR1 LGHNA and CDR2 YSLEER.

The J gene is TRBJ1-1, the V gene TRBV5-1, with no clear D. Trimming shortened V by 0 bases and J by 1 base, and 7 bases separated the two germline ends. Germline V gene sequence: CDR1 SGHRS, CDR2 YFSETQ. CDR3 length: 14 amino acids. DNA for the CDR3: TGCGCCAGCAGCTTGGAATCGCAGAACACTGAAGCTTTCTTT. Translated, it gives CASSLESQNTEAFF.

This clonotype occurred many times. The chain uses TRBV4-3 and TRBJ1-3; the D gene is possibly TRBD1 (5 bases). Germline CDR1 LGHNA, CDR2 YSLEER. The CDR3 consists of 15 residues. Between the trimmed V and J ends, which lost 4 bases and 0 bases, there was a span of 10 bases. This CDR3 is CASSPGLSSGNTIYF. In nucleotides, the CDR3 is TGCGCCAGCAGCCCGGGACTGAGCTCTGGAAACACCATATATTTT.

The V call is TRBV5-1, the J call TRBJ2-5; 7 bases align to TRBD1. Trimming took 0 bases from V and 4 from J; bases not matched to a gene: 9. This CDR3 is 16 amino acids long. Germline V gene data show CDR1 as SGHRS and CDR2 as YFSETQ. CDR3 sequence: CASSLEAGGTPETQYF. CDR3 bases: TGCGCCAGCAGCTTGGAAGCAGGGGGAACCCCAGAGACCCAGTACTTC.

This clonotype was seen only a few times. This chain links TRBV10-3 with TRBJ2-1; a weak D match, TRBD2 (6 bases). CDR3 length equals 15 residues. V dropped 11 bases and J dropped 6 bases, with 23 bases sitting between them. Germline values: CDR1 ENHRY, CDR2 SYGVKD. The CDR3 sequence is CAVGDPDYTFNEQFF. As DNA, the CDR3 is TGTGCCGTCGGGGACCCGGACTACACTTTCAATGAGCAGTTCTTC.

The chain joins TRBV20-1 to TRBJ1-1, with a tentative D call TRBD1 (6 bases). The CDR3 has 13 amino acids. CDR1 is DFQATT, CDR2 SNEGSKA, per germline (reference sequence). V was cut by 6 bases and J by 0 bases, with 11 bases left in between. As DNA, the CDR3 is TGCAGTGCAAACAGGGTACTGAACACTGAAGCTTTCTTT. Protein product: CSANRVLNTEAFF.

In its sample, this clonotype was seen many times. V gene TRBV20-1 combines with J gene TRBJ2-6; D call uncertain. Trimming took off 6 bases at V and 0 bases at J, with 9 bases between the two ends. The CDR3 loop spans 14 amino acids. Germline V gene sequence: CDR1 DFQATT, CDR2 SNEGSKA (reference sequence). The CDR3 sequence: CSAPETSGANVLTF. CDR3 sequence (DNA): TGCAGTGCCCCAGAGACCTCTGGGGCCAACGTCCTGACTTTC.

The V gene is TRBV5-1, the J gene TRBJ2-4, with a tentative D call TRBD1 (6 bases). Germline-derived CDR1 and CDR2 are SGHRS and YFSETQ. The CDR3 sequence is 16 residues long. The V and J ends lost 1 base and 0 bases respectively, with 11 bases between them. CDR3 sequence: CASSLLGAEAKNIQYF. The CDR3 DNA reads as TGCGCCAGCAGCTTGTTGGGGGCTGAAGCCAAAAACATTCAGTACTTC.

In its sample, this clonotype was seen once. The chain uses TRBV24-1 and TRBJ2-5; the D is unclear. The length of the CDR3 is 10 residues. CDR1 KGHDR and CDR2 SFDVKD come from the germline V gene. V was shortened by 9 bases and J by 5 bases, with 6 bases between the two germline ends. The CDR3 spells CATPRETQYF. The CDR3 DNA reads as TGTGCCACCCCCCGGGAGACCCAGTACTTC.